This T cell receptor beta chain was recorded in a study of beta chain features in type 1 diabetes. Study conclusions and caveats: Comparison showed that naive, central memory and Treg TCRB repertoires appeared more similar among patients than among healthy donors.

As regards this clone: Its antigen remains unidentified.

The isolated RNA, all of it, was reverse transcribed, so expressed TCRB transcripts were what got sequenced. Sequencing of naive, central memory and regulatory T cell samples gave an average of roughly 3.5 million reads. The protocol was immunoSEQ multiplex PCR, while the TCRdb copy is restricted to in-frame clones and leaves out a portion. The sample consists of approximately 330,000 clones, about 11% of them appearing once. Cell sorting via CD45RO/CCR7/CD25/CD127/CD95/CD27 was performed to obtain CD4+ naive, central memory, regulatory and stem cell-like memory cells. The CDR3 runs 15 residues. Germline-derived CDR1 and CDR2 are LNHDA and SQIVND (reference sequence). J lost 9 bases, V lost 1 base, and 9 bases had no gene match.

Sequencing input: naive CD4+ T cells from blood. This TCR was recovered from a woman aged 25-40 years in good health. V is TRBV19 and J is TRBJ2-3; 8 bases line up with TRBD2. CDR3: CASSIARTSRTTQYF. CDR3 bases: TGTGCCAGTAGTATAGCCCGGACTAGCAGAACGACGCAGTATTTT.